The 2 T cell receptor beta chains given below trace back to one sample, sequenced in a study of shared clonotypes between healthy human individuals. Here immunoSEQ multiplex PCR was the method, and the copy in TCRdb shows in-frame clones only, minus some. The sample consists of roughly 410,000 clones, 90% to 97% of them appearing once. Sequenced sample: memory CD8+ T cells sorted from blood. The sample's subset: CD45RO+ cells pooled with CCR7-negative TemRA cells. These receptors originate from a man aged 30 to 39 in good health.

CDR3 protein: CASSVYTEAFF. The DNA for the CDR3 is TGTGCCAGCAGCGTGTACACTGAAGCTTTCTTT. The chain links TRBV7-8 to TRBJ1-1; unclear D gene. Deletions cut 5 bases from V and 3 bases from J, with 4 bases between. The length of the CDR3 is 11 residues. Germline loops: CDR1 SGHVS, CDR2 FQNEAQ.

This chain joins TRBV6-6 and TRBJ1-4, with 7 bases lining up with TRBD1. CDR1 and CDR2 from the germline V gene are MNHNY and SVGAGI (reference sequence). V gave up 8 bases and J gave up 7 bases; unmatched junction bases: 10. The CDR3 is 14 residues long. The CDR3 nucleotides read TGTGCCAGCGATATGACAGGGTGGAGTGAAAAACTGTTTTTT. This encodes CASDMTGWSEKLFF.